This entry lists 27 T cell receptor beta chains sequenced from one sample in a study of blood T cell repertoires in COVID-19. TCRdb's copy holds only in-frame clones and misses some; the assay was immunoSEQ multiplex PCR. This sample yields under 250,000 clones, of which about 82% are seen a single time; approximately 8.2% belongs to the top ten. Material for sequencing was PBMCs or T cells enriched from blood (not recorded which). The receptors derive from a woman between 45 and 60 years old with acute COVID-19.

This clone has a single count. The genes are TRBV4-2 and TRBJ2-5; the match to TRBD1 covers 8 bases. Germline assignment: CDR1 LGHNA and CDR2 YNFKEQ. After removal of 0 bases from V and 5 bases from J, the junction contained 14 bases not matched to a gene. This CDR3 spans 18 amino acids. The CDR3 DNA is TGTGCCAGCAGCCAAGATGGGGCGGCTCCAGGGGGCCGGGAGACCCAGTACTTC. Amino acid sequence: CASSQDGAAPGGRETQYF.

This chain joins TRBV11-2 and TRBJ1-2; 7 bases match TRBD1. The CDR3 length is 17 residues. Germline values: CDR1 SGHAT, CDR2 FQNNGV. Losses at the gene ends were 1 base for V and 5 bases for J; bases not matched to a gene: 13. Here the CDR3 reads CASSLGRQGWASYGYTF. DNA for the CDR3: TGTGCCAGCAGCTTAGGAAGACAGGGATGGGCCTCATATGGCTACACCTTC.

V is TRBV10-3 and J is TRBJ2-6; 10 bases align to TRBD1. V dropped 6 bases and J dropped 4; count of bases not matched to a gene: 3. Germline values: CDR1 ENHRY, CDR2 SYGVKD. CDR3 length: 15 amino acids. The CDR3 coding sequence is TGTGCCATCAGGGGACAGGGGTCGGGGGCCAACGTCCTGACTTTC. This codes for CAIRGQGSGANVLTF.

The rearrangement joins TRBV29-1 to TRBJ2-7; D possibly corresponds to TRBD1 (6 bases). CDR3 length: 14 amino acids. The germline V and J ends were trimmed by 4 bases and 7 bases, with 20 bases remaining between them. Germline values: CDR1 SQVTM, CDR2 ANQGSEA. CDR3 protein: CSVVARDIGEEQYF. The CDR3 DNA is TGCAGCGTTGTTGCAAGGGACATAGGAGAAGAGCAGTACTTC.

CDR3 sequence reads: CASNPGLAGGLSGELFF. In DNA form, the CDR3 reads TGTGCCAGCAATCCGGGACTAGCGGGGGGGCTCTCCGGGGAGCTGTTTTTT. The chain employs TRBV2 and TRBJ2-2; TRBD2 aligns across 16 bases. CDR3 length: 17 amino acids. V gave up 7 bases and J gave up 6 bases; unmatched junction bases: 8. Germline CDR1 is SNHLY and CDR2 is FYNNEI.

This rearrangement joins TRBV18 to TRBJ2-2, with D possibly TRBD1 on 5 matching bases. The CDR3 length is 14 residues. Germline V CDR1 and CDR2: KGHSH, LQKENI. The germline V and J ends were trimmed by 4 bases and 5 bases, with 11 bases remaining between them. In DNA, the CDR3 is TGTGCCAGCTCACTTGCAGGGCAAACCGGGGAGCTGTTTTTT. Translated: CASSLAGQTGELFF. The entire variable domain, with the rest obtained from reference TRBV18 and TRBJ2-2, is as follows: NAGVMQNPRHLVRRRGQEARLRCSPMKGHSHVYWYRQLPEEGLKFMVYLQKENIIDESGMPKERFSAEFPKEGPSILRIQQVVRGDSAAYFCASSLAGQTGELFFGEGSRLTVL.

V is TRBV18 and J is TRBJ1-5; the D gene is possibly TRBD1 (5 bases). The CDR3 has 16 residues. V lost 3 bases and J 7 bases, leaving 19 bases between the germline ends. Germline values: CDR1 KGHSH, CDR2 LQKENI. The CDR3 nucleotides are TGTGCCAGCTCACCTCTTACAGGTACTGTTGACCAGCCCCAGCATTTT. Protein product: CASSPLTGTVDQPQHF.

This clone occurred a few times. This CDR3 is CASSPGQLDSYEQYF. CDR3 sequence (DNA): TGCGCCAGCAGCCCCGGACAGTTAGACTCCTACGAGCAGTACTTC. V usage is TRBV5-1 and J usage is TRBJ2-7; D might be TRBD1 (6 bases). The V gene lost 4 bases and the J gene lost 0 bases, with 14 bases spanning the gap. The length of the CDR3 is 15 residues. Germline-derived CDR1 and CDR2 are SGHRS and YFSETQ.

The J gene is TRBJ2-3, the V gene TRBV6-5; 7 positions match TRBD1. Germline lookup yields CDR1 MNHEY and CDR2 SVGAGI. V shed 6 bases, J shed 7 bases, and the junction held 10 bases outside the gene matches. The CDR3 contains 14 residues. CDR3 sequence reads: CASRGTALQNTQYF. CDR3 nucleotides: TGTGCCAGCAGGGGGACAGCCCTTCAAAATACGCAGTATTTT.

The CDR3 sequence is CASTPPGGNYGYTF. The DNA of the CDR3 is TGTGCCAGCACCCCCCCCGGAGGGAACTATGGCTACACCTTC. The chain recombines TRBV7-9 with TRBJ1-2; D is uncertain. V lost 7 bases and J lost 2, with 14 bases in between. Germline V gene lookup returns CDR1 SEHNR and CDR2 FQNEAQ (reference sequence). The CDR3 spans 14 residues.

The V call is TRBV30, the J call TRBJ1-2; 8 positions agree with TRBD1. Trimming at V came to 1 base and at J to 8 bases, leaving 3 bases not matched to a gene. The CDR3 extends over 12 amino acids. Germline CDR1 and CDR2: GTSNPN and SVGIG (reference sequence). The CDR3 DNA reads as TGTGCCTGGAGTGGGACAGGGTTAGGCTACACCTTC. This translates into CAWSGTGLGYTF.

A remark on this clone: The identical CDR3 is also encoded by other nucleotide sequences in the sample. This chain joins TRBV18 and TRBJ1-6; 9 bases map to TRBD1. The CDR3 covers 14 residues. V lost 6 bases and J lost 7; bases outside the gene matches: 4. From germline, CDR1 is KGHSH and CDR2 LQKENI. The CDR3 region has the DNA TGTGCCAGCTCCGTCGGACAGGGGAATTCACCCCTCCACTTT. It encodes CASSVGQGNSPLHF. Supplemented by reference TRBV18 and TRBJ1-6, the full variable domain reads NAGVMQNPRHLVRRRGQEARLRCSPMKGHSHVYWYRQLPEEGLKFMVYLQKENIIDESGMPKERFSAEFPKEGPSILRIQQVVRGDSAAYFCASSVGQGNSPLHFGNGTRLTVT.

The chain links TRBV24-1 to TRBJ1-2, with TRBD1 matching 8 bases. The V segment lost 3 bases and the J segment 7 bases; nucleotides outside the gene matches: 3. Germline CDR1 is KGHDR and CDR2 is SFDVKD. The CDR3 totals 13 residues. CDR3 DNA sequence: TGTGCCACCAGTGATGGGACAGGTGGTGGCTACACCTTC. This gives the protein CATSDGTGGGYTF.

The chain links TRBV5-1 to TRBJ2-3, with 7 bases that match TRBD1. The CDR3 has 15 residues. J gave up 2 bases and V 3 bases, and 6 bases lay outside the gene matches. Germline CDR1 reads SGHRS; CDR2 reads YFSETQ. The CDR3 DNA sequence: TGCGCCAGCAGCTACTACGGGACAGACACAGATACGCAGTATTTT. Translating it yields CASSYYGTDTDTQYF.

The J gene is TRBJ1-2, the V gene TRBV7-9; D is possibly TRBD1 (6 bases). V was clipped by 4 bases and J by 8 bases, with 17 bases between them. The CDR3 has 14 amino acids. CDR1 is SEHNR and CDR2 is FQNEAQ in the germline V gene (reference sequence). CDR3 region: CASSSLQGYRGYTF. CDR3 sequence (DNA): TGTGCCAGCAGCTCCCTACAGGGCTACCGCGGCTACACCTTC.

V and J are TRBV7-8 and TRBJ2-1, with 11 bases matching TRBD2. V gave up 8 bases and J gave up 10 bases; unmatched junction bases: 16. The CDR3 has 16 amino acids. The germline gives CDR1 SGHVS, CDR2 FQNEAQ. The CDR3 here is CASGHSSGGLGSEQFF. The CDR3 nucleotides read TGTGCCAGCGGCCATTCTAGCGGGGGGCTCGGCTCGGAGCAGTTCTTC.

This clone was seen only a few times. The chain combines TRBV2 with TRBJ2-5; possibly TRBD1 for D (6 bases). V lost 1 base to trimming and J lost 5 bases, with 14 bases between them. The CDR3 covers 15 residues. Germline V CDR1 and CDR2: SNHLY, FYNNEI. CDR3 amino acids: CASSEEARTGETQYF. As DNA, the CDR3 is TGTGCCAGCAGTGAAGAAGCACGAACAGGGGAGACCCAGTACTTC.

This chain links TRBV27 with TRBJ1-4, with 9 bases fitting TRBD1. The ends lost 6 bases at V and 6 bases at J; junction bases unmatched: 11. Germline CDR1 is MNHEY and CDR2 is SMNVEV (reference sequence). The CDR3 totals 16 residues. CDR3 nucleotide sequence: TGTGCCAGCAGGCCGGGACAGGGAACGATAGATGAAAAACTGTTTTTT. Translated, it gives CASRPGQGTIDEKLFF.

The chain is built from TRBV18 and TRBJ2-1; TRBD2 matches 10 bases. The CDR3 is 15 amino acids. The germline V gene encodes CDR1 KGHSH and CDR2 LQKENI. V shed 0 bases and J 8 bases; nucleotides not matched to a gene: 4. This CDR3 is CASSPPSGGAYEQFF. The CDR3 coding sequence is TGTGCCAGCTCACCACCGAGCGGGGGGGCGTATGAGCAGTTCTTC. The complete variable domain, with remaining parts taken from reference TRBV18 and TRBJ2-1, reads NAGVMQNPRHLVRRRGQEARLRCSPMKGHSHVYWYRQLPEEGLKFMVYLQKENIIDESGMPKERFSAEFPKEGPSILRIQQVVRGDSAAYFCASSPPSGGAYEQFFGPGTRLTVL.

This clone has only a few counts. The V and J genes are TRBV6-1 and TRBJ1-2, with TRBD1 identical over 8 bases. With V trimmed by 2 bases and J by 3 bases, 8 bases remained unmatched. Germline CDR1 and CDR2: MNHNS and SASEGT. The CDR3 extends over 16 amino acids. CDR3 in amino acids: CASSEFLGQEHYGYTF. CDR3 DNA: TGTGCCAGCAGTGAATTTTTGGGACAGGAACACTATGGCTACACCTTC.

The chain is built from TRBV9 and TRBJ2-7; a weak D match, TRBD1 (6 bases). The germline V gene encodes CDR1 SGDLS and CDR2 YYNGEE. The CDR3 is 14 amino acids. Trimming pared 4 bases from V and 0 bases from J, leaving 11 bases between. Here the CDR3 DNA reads TGTGCCAGCAGCCCAAGGACAGACTCCTACGAGCAGTACTTC. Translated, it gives CASSPRTDSYEQYF.

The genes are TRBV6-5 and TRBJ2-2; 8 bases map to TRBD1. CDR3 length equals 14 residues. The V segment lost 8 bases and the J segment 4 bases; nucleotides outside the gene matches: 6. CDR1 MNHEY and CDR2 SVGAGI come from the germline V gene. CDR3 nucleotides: TGTGCCAGCCTGGACAGGGCGGCCACCGGGGAGCTGTTTTTT. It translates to CASLDRAATGELFF.

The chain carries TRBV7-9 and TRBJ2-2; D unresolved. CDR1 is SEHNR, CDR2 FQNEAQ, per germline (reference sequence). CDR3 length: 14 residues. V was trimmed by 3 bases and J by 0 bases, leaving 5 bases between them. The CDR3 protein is CASSLAANTGELFF. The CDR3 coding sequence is TGTGCCAGCAGCTTGGCAGCGAACACCGGGGAGCTGTTTTTT.

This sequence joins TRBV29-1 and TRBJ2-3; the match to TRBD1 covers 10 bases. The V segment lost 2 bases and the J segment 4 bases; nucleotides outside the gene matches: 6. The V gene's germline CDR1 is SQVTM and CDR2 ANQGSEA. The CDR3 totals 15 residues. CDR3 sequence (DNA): TGCAGCGTTGAACCGGGACAGGGGTCCCCAGATACGCAGTATTTT. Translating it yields CSVEPGQGSPDTQYF.

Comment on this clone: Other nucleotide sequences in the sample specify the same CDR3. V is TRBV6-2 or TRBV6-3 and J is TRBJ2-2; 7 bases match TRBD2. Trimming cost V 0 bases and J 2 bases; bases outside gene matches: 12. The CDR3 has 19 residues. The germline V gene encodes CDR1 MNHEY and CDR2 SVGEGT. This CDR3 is CASSYSNKWAGLNTGELFF. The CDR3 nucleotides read TGTGCCAGCAGTTACTCGAATAAATGGGCGGGACTAAACACCGGGGAGCTGTTTTTT.

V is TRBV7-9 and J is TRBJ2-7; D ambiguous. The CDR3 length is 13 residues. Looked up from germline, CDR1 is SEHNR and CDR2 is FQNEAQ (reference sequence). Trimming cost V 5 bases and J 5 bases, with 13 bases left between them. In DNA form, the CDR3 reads TGTGCCAGCAGCGCGCCCCTCCCTGACGAGCAGTACTTC. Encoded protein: CASSAPLPDEQYF.

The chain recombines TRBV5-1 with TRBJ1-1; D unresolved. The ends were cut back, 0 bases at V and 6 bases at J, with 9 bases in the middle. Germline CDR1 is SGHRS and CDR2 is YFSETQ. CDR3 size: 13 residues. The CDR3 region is CASSLAGLSEAFF. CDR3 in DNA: TGCGCCAGCAGCTTGGCCGGACTCTCTGAAGCTTTCTTT. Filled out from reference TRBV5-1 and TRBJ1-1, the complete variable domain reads KAGVTQTPRYLIKTRGQQVTLSCSPISGHRSVSWYQQTPGQGLQFLFEYFSETQRNKGNFPGRFSGRQFSNSRSEMNVSTLELGDSALYLCASSLAGLSEAFFGQGTRLTVV.